This entry lists 5 T cell receptor beta chains sequenced from one sample in a study of blood T cell repertoires in COVID-19. TCRdb's copy holds only in-frame clones and misses some; the assay was immunoSEQ multiplex PCR. The sample lists around 100,000 clones; less than 90% were seen once. The source material was peripheral blood. These receptors all come from a human donor in a cohort sampled during active COVID-19.

This sequence joins TRBV30 and TRBJ2-1; 9 bases match TRBD2. CDR3 length: 13 residues. The germline V gene has CDR1 GTSNPN and CDR2 SVGIG (reference sequence). Trimming took 3 bases from V and 10 from J; bases not matched to a gene: 7. The chain's CDR3 is CAWRARGGREQFF. DNA for the CDR3: TGTGCCTGGAGAGCGCGGGGGGGACGGGAGCAGTTCTTC.

V gene TRBV4-1 combines with J gene TRBJ1-2; TRBD1 is a possible D gene (6 bases). This CDR3 is built from 16 residues. V shed 1 base and J shed 5 bases, with 17 bases lying between them. Germline-derived CDR1 and CDR2 are MGHRA and YSYEKL. The CDR3 reads CASSQGSGGFGYGYTF. CDR3 nucleotide sequence: TGCGCCAGCAGCCAAGGGAGTGGGGGCTTTGGTTATGGCTACACCTTC.

The genes are TRBV3-1 (or the pseudogene TRBV3-2) and TRBJ2-3; D is unclear. The CDR3 loop spans 14 amino acids. Trimming removed 5 bases at V and 2 bases at J, with 11 bases between. CDR1 is LGHDT and CDR2 is YNNKEL in the germline V gene (reference sequence). The CDR3 DNA sequence: TGTGCCAGCAGCTTCGGGTTCGACACAGATACGCAGTATTTT. It yields the protein CASSFGFDTDTQYF.

This chain joins TRBV28 and TRBJ1-2, with TRBD1 as a possible D gene (5 bases). From germline, CDR1 is MDHEN and CDR2 SYDVKM. V was trimmed by 6 bases and J by 8 bases, leaving 16 bases between them. CDR3 length: 13 residues. This chain's CDR3 is CASRRARGRGYTF. As DNA, the CDR3 is TGTGCCAGCAGGAGAGCTAGGGGAAGGGGCTACACCTTC.

The CDR3 DNA reads as TGTGCCAGCAGTTACTCGCCACCTCCTAGTCCCTACGAGCAGTACTTC. Its protein is CASSYSPPPSPYEQYF. The rearrangement joins TRBV6-5 to TRBJ2-7, with D unresolved. The V gene's germline CDR1 is MNHEY and CDR2 SVGAGI. The V and J ends lost 0 bases and 2 bases respectively, with 14 bases between them. The CDR3 is 16 amino acids.